A single T cell receptor (beta chain) is shown here with its context. The approximately 120-subject validation cohort, separate from the approximately 670-subject first cohort, included the donors. Sequencing was performed with immunoSEQ multiplex PCR; in TCRdb, only in-frame clones are kept and a portion is missing. The table has about 130,000 clones, 85% to 90% seen once; the top ten hold roughly 6.7%. This sample stems from a study of cytomegalovirus exposure and HLA in healthy donors. This CDR3 region has 12 residues. Germline V gene sequence: CDR1 LGHNA, CDR2 YNFKEQ. Trimming removed 7 bases from V and 7 bases from J, with 10 bases in between.

The clonotype was recovered from a woman in her 30s in good health and CMV-seropositive. The material sequenced was PBMCs. The chain is built from TRBV4-2 and TRBJ2-2; D is perhaps TRBD1 (6 bases). CDR3 nucleotide sequence: TGTGCCAGCACAGGGGTCGGCGGGGAGCTGTTTTTT. Translation gives CASTGVGGELFF.